What follows is one T cell receptor (beta chain) and its context. These data originate in a study of CD8 T cells in Susac syndrome. This CDR3 is 14 amino acids long. The germline CDR1 and CDR2 sequences are SGDLS and YYNGEE. Trimming shortened V by 0 bases and J by 1 base, and 8 bases separated the two germline ends. Random-hexamer reverse transcription was applied to roughly 0.5 to 1 ug RNA. Amplification of the TCR beta CDR3 was carried out by immunoSEQ multiplex PCR, which spanned a total of 54 Vbeta and 13 Jbeta segments. Each CDR3 protein is one row after TCRdb ran MiXCR on the immunoSEQ multiplex PCR reads. The sample lists some 70,000 distinct CDR3 sequences; roughly 94% were seen once.

The chain combines TRBV9 with TRBJ2-7; no firm D call. This clonotype was obtained from a human donor with multiple sclerosis. The specimen was CD8+ T cells from PBMCs. The CDR3 coding sequence is TGTGCCAGCAGCGTAGGTGGCAGATCCTACGAGCAGTACTTC. This encodes CASSVGGRSYEQYF.